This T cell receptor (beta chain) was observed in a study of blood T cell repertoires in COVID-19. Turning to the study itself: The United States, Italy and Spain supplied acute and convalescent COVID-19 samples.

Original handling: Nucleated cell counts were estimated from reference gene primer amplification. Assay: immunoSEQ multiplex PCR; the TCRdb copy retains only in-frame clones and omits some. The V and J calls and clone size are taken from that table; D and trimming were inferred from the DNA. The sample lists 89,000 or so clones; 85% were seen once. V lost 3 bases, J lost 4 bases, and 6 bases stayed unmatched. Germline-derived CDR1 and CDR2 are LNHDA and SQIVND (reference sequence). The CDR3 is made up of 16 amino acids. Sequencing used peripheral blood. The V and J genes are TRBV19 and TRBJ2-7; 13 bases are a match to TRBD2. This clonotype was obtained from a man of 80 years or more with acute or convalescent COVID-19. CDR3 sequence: CASSIGTSGVRYEQYF. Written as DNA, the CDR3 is TGTGCCAGTAGTATCGGGACTAGCGGGGTTCGTTACGAGCAGTACTTC.